This TCR beta chain was observed in a study of graft-versus-host responses after intestinal transplantation (dated by TCRdb to the early 2020s). In the study overall: The transplants that recipients got were multivisceral, liver-intestinal, or isolated intestinal. Anti-thymocyte globulin induction was given to all recipients, followed by maintenance tacrolimus and steroids for roughly 3 years. After intestinal transplantation, graft-versus-host and host-versus-graft alloreactive T cell clones in the graft, circulation and bone marrow were tracked using bulk TCR-beta CDR3 sequencing. To identify alloreactive clones, pre-transplant mixed lymphocyte reaction products were sequenced and then compared with unstimulated pre-transplant donor and recipient T cells. The cohort enrolled some 25 intestinal transplant recipients including one retransplant, and a few patients lacking pretransplant specimens were excluded. Donor T cell macrochimerism was defined as a peak of at least 4% donor T cells among recipient peripheral blood mononuclear cells. Instead of going to the commercial service, samples from three later patients were sequenced in-house on an Illumina MiSeq and processed with MiXCR.

Library prep was done by the immunoSEQ multiplex PCR assay. For most patients, genomic DNA was isolated with the Qiagen DNeasy Blood and Tissue Kit and shipped frozen to Adaptive Biotechnologies for TCR sequencing. Adaptive Biotechnologies carried out high-throughput TCR-beta CDR3 sequencing of genomic DNA for most patients. As for the original processing: Adaptive's ImmunoSEQ software supplied the TCR sequencing data for 15 to 20 patients, while MiXCR and VDJtools were used to process a few other patients. CD4 versus CD8 sorting errors were corrected by removing sequences found in both subsets at a frequency ratio below 5:1. CDR3 nucleotide sequences shared between donor and recipient were removed because their origin could not be assigned. To count as alloreactive, a clone needed at least 2-fold expansion over unstimulated cells and a minimum CFSE-low frequency of 0.002% (template counts) or 0.001% (read counts). Clones were considered mappable if detected in sequenced pre-transplant spleen, lymph node, or MLR CFSE-low populations of the donor or recipient. Cumulative frequency of alloreactive clones was calculated as a percentage of all sequences weighted by copy number. TCRdb stores this immuneACCESS table with in-frame sequences only. Part of the clones is absent; in the studies checked, under half of the shortfall reflects unresolved V genes, and no reason is known for the rest. V, J and clone size are those of that table, while D and trimming were read from the DNA. The sample table holds over 90,000 clones, of which approximately 93% were seen once. Less than 1.5% of the sample is held by the ten biggest clonotypes.

Study-wide findings and limitations: Conclusions were limited by the relatively low number and heterogeneity of intestinal transplant patients. Patients with donor T cell macrochimerism had high GvH to HvG T cell clonal ratios in their allografts. GvH clones turned up in recipient bone marrow, with some appearing earlier in ileal mucosa or blood, a pattern consistent with an intestinal mucosal origin. Early after transplant, declines in HvG clones were associated with peak levels of circulating GvH clones.

Trimming takes 3 bases off V and 4 bases off J; junction bases not matched to a gene: 11. The germline V gene yields SGHRS for CDR1 and YFSETQ for CDR2. The CDR3 runs 16 residues from the cysteine to the phenylalanine. Only the CDR3 DNA is retained, 48 bases long and in frame from the first base. Notes on this clone: No cognate antigen has been identified for it. Nothing much larger sits one base from this clone, and base qualities are not available.

The time point label, as the study defines it: cells obtained before transplantation from donor or recipient. CD3+CD4+ and CD3+CD8+ populations were FACS-sorted from unstimulated pre-transplant donor and recipient cells taken from spleen or lymph nodes. The sequence was collected from a human donor who received an intestinal transplant. The chain links TRBV5-1 with TRBJ2-5; 8 nucleotides in the junction match TRBD1. Here the sequenced sample was unstimulated CD8+ T cells sorted from spleen or lymph node cells, taken before intestinal transplant. Read as DNA, the sequence is TGCGCCAGCAGCTCCTCCCAGGGGGCCGGTTCAGAGACCCAGTACTTC. It codes for CASSSSQGAGSETQYF.